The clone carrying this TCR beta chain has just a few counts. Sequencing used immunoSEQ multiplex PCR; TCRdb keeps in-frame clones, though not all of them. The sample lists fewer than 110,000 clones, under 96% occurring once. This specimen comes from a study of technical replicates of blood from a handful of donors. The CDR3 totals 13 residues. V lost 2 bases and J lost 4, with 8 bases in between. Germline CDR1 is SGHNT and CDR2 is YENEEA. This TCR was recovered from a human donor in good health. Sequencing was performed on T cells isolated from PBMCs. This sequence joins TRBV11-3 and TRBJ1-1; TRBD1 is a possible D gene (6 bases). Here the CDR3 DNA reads TGTGCCAGCAGCTTACGGACAGTCACTGAAGCTTTCTTT. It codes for CASSLRTVTEAFF.